This T cell receptor beta chain was documented in a study of T cell responses to AZD1222 COVID-19 vaccine. Sequencing used immunoSEQ multiplex PCR; TCRdb keeps in-frame clones, though not all of them. The sample has 160,000 or so clones, more than 85% seen once; the top ten hold approximately 1.5%. This receptor was identified in an adult who received the AZD1222 COVID-19 vaccine. The starting material was peripheral blood, obtained 28 days after the second AZD1222 dose.

The DNA of the CDR3 is TGTGCCAGCAGCGCTAAACTAGCGGGAGGCAGAGCCAAAAACATTCAGTACTTC. It translates to CASSAKLAGGRAKNIQYF. The chain carries TRBV5-4 and TRBJ2-4; 12 nucleotides agree with TRBD2. CDR1 is SGHNT, CDR2 YYREEE, per germline (reference sequence). V lost 4 bases to trimming and J lost 0 bases; unmatched junction nucleotides: 8. There are 18 residues in the CDR3.